Listed below are T cell receptor beta chains from one sample, sequenced in a study of cytomegalovirus exposure and HLA in healthy donors. The data were produced by immunoSEQ multiplex PCR, yet TCRdb's version contains in-frame clones alone and is incomplete. Seen here are approximately 190,000 clones, roughly an eighth observed once, and the top ten hold 7.8%. The sample comprised PBMCs. These TCRs come from a man in his fifties in good health and CMV-seropositive. The conserved cysteine and the conserved F or W are not part of the CDR3 here.

v_call: TRBV5-1
j_call: TRBJ1-2
cdr3_aa: ASSADYRGQYHGYT

v_call: TRBV9
j_call: TRBJ2-5
cdr3_aa: ASSVGLAGTGETQY

v_call: TRBV5-1
j_call: TRBJ2-1
cdr3_aa: ASRSHFLYNEQF

v_call: TRBV2
j_call: TRBJ1-6
cdr3_aa: ASSEGRSNSPLH

v_call: TRBV2
j_call: TRBJ2-7
cdr3_aa: ARGASGGLY

v_call: TRBV29-1
j_call: TRBJ1-1
cdr3_aa: SVDHGNTEAF

v_call: TRBV5-8
j_call: TRBJ2-7
cdr3_aa: ASSLQGGTGTSYEQY

v_call: TRBV4-3
j_call: TRBJ1-1
cdr3_aa: ASSRGTLLNTEAF

v_call: TRBV5-1
j_call: TRBJ2-7
cdr3_aa: ASSPTSGAYEQY

v_call: TRBV18
j_call: TRBJ2-3
cdr3_aa: ASSPPWDVLAGTAQY

v_call: TRBV5-6
j_call: TRBJ2-7
cdr3_aa: ASSLGAGTLLEQY

v_call: TRBV19
j_call: TRBJ1-4
cdr3_aa: ASSGTGYEKLF

v_call: TRBV7-2
j_call: TRBJ2-5
cdr3_aa: ASNTFTGTQETQY

v_call: TRBV29-1
j_call: TRBJ2-1
cdr3_aa: SVSHGGVRNGEQF

v_call: TRBV7-2
j_call: TRBJ2-1
cdr3_aa: ASSSQGQAPYNEQF

v_call: TRBV2
j_call: TRBJ1-2
cdr3_aa: ASSQAAYGYT

v_call: TRBV5-1
j_call: TRBJ2-5
cdr3_aa: ASSLAPSGGQETQY

v_call: TRBV30
j_call: TRBJ1-5
cdr3_aa: AWRGQGGSQPQH

v_call: TRBV5-1
j_call: TRBJ2-1
cdr3_aa: ASSSGLGSSYNEQF

v_call: TRBV6-5
j_call: TRBJ1-2
cdr3_aa: ASSYDRSNYGYT

v_call: TRBV6-6
j_call: TRBJ2-3
cdr3_aa: ASSLGQGARDTQY

v_call: TRBV10-2
j_call: TRBJ2-1
cdr3_aa: ASSPQDRGYNEQF

v_call: TRBV5-6
j_call: TRBJ1-5
cdr3_aa: ASSFHLRRADQPQH

v_call: TRBV18
j_call: TRBJ2-3
cdr3_aa: ASSPPSTDTQY

v_call: TRBV11-2
j_call: TRBJ2-7
cdr3_aa: ASSFDSVRPTRQY

v_call: TRBV6-5
j_call: TRBJ2-2
cdr3_aa: ASSWAGSLSGELF

v_call: TRBV10-3
j_call: TRBJ2-1
cdr3_aa: ATGLAGGPYEQF

v_call: TRBV7-2
j_call: TRBJ2-2
cdr3_aa: ASSLGIQGGISGELF

v_call: TRBV7-2
j_call: TRBJ1-2
cdr3_aa: ASSLTFAGRDGYT

v_call: TRBV4-1
j_call: TRBJ1-4
cdr3_aa: ASSQGWGRRDEKLF

v_call: TRBV7-6
j_call: TRBJ1-1
cdr3_aa: ASSTLGQGLDTEAF

v_call: TRBV4-1
j_call: TRBJ2-2
cdr3_aa: ASSQDPAGTGELF

v_call: TRBV11-3
j_call: TRBJ1-3
cdr3_aa: ASSSRDRVGNTIY

v_call: TRBV5-1
j_call: TRBJ2-3
cdr3_aa: ASSQDRGNTDTQY

v_call: TRBV29-1
j_call: TRBJ1-1
cdr3_aa: SVGGGHRFNEAF

v_call: TRBV18
j_call: TRBJ1-5
cdr3_aa: ASSLDRSYQPQH

v_call: TRBV27
j_call: TRBJ2-5
cdr3_aa: ASSLAGGIGETQY

v_call: TRBV5-5
j_call: TRBJ1-6
cdr3_aa: ASSPLRSGEPLH

v_call: TRBV27
j_call: TRBJ1-2
cdr3_aa: ASSFLGEGTNYGYT

v_call: TRBV2
j_call: TRBJ2-3
cdr3_aa: ASRYTDTQY

v_call: TRBV9
j_call: TRBJ1-3
cdr3_aa: ASSVEAGGSGNTIY

v_call: TRBV27
j_call: TRBJ1-2
cdr3_aa: ASSLKPIGYGYT

v_call: TRBV13
j_call: TRBJ2-5
cdr3_aa: ASSTHRTSEKETQY

v_call: TRBV7-6
j_call: TRBJ1-2
cdr3_aa: ASSSDRDGYT

v_call: TRBV7-9
j_call: TRBJ2-1
cdr3_aa: ASSFKVSGSLDEQF

v_call: TRBV4-2
j_call: TRBJ2-1
cdr3_aa: ASSQERLATNEQF

v_call: TRBV7-2
j_call: TRBJ2-7
cdr3_aa: ASSPREAYEQY

v_call: TRBV27
j_call: TRBJ1-4
cdr3_aa: ASSLNRYNEKLF